The 22 T cell receptor beta chains below come from one sample, sequenced in a study of blood T cell repertoires in COVID-19 (TCRdb year 2020). Preparation of the library involved the immunoSEQ multiplex PCR assay. TCRdb took over this immuneACCESS table, retaining in-frame rearrangements with V and J assigned. Such tables are incomplete; in checked studies, under half of the missing clones stem from an unresolved V gene, and the remainder is unexplained. For this sample the table gives under 200,000 clones, of which 70% to 90% were detected only once. The ten largest clones represent 5% to 6.5% of the sample. The sample was peripheral blood. These receptors were taken from a man in his forties with active or convalescent COVID-19.

A single count supports this clone. The chain joins TRBV12-3 or TRBV12-4 to TRBJ1-1, with D maybe TRBD1 (5 bases). V lost 2 bases and J 7 bases, leaving 8 bases between the germline ends. This CDR3 is built from 12 residues. In DNA, the CDR3 is TGTGCCAGCAGTTTAAGGGGTGGTGAAGCTTTCTTT. Residues: CASSLRGGEAFF.

The rearrangement joins TRBV10-3 to TRBJ2-3; 10 bases are a match to TRBD2. CDR1 and CDR2 from the germline V gene are ENHRY and SYGVKD. CDR3 size: 16 residues. Germline trimming cut 3 bases from V and 4 bases from J; bases unmatched to any gene: 7. The CDR3 DNA is TGTGCCATCAGTGAAGGCACTAGCGGGAAAGCAGATACGCAGTATTTT. Translated: CAISEGTSGKADTQYF.

The chain carries TRBV19 and TRBJ2-3; 9 bases fit TRBD2. Germline CDR1 LNHDA, CDR2 SQIVND (reference sequence). J lost 2 bases, V lost 4 bases, and 10 bases had no gene match. The length of the CDR3 is 17 residues. The CDR3 reads CASSTWASGVSTDTQYF. The CDR3 region has the DNA TGTGCCAGTAGTACATGGGCTAGCGGGGTTTCCACAGATACGCAGTATTTT.

The chain couples TRBV19 to TRBJ1-4; perhaps TRBD1 as D (5 bases). The CDR3 is 15 amino acids. Trimming cost V 4 bases and J 5 bases, with 14 bases left between them. Germline V gene lookup returns CDR1 LNHDA and CDR2 SQIVND (reference sequence). This CDR3 reads CASSRRDGRNEKLFF. The CDR3 region has the DNA TGTGCCAGTAGTAGGCGGGACGGACGGAATGAAAAACTGTTTTTT.

This clone is a singleton in its sample. The chain couples TRBV6-5 to TRBJ1-3; D is unclear. V lost 5 bases and J lost 7, with 12 bases in between. This CDR3 has 13 residues. Germline lookup yields CDR1 MNHEY and CDR2 SVGAGI. The CDR3 coding sequence is TGTGCCAGCAGTCCAGGACTGGGGAACACCATATATTTT. It is translated as CASSPGLGNTIYF.

The rearrangement links TRBV5-1 to TRBJ1-3; 8 bases map to TRBD1. The CDR3 runs 15 residues. The ends lost 5 bases at V and 4 bases at J; junction bases unmatched: 8. CDR1 and CDR2 from the germline V gene are SGHRS and YFSETQ. The CDR3 sequence: CASRFTTGAGNTIYF. DNA of the CDR3: TGCGCCAGCAGATTTACGACAGGGGCAGGAAACACCATATATTTT.

The gene calls are TRBV6-5 and TRBJ2-1, with 9 nucleotides matching TRBD1. The germline CDR1 and CDR2 sequences are MNHEY and SVGAGI. V was pared by 0 bases and J by 9 bases, with 6 bases of the junction left unmatched. This CDR3 has 15 residues. The CDR3 bases are TGTGCCAGCAGTTACTCGTGGACAGGGGTTGGTGAGCAGTTCTTC. It specifies CASSYSWTGVGEQFF.

The chain combines TRBV7-8 with TRBJ1-5; possibly TRBD1 for D (5 bases). From germline, CDR1 is SGHVS and CDR2 FQNEAQ. The ends were cut back, 1 base at V and 1 base at J, with 11 bases in the middle. This CDR3 is built from 16 residues. This chain's CDR3 is CASSLDRKRSNQPQHF. CDR3 bases: TGTGCCAGCAGCTTAGACAGGAAGAGGAGCAATCAGCCCCAGCATTTT. Full variable domain (outside the CDR3, taken from reference TRBV7-8 and TRBJ1-5): GAGVSQSPRYKVAKRGQDVALRCDPISGHVSLFWYQQALGQGPEFLTYFQNEAQLDKSGLPSDRFFAERPEGSVSTLKIQRTQQEDSAVYLCASSLDRKRSNQPQHFGDGTRLSIL.

This chain links TRBV11-2 with TRBJ2-7, with D uncertain. Germline CDR1 and CDR2: SGHAT and FQNNGV. This CDR3 is built from 13 residues. V lost 1 base and J lost 1, with 5 bases in between. DNA of the CDR3: TGTGCCAGCAGCTTAGGCAGTTCCTACGAGCAGTACTTC. Translated, it gives CASSLGSSYEQYF.

This CDR3 is CASSLTLDRVRNTIYF. In DNA form, the CDR3 reads TGTGCCAGTAGTCTCACCTTGGACAGGGTCAGAAACACCATATATTTT. V is TRBV19 and J is TRBJ1-3; 8 nucleotides align to TRBD1. The germline CDR1 and CDR2 sequences are LNHDA and SQIVND (reference sequence). CDR3 length equals 16 residues. With 5 bases clipped from V and 5 bases from J, the junction kept 11 bases outside the gene matches.

The chain joins TRBV5-5 to TRBJ1-1; D not resolved. Germline assignment: CDR1 SGHKS and CDR2 YYEKEE (reference sequence). The CDR3 consists of 13 residues. V dropped 5 bases and J dropped 4 bases, with 12 bases sitting between them. This CDR3 reads CASSPTYPTEAFF. The CDR3 nucleotides are TGTGCCAGCAGTCCCACTTATCCCACTGAAGCTTTCTTT.

J is TRBJ2-7 and V is TRBV10-3, with D maybe TRBD1 (6 bases). CDR3 length: 15 residues. Germline lookup yields CDR1 ENHRY and CDR2 SYGVKD. V lost 3 bases to trimming and J lost 3 bases, with 15 bases between them. The CDR3 DNA sequence: TGTGCCATCAGTGAAGCAGGGGATCCTGGCTACGAGCAGTACTTC. It is translated as CAISEAGDPGYEQYF.

The V and J genes are TRBV11-3 and TRBJ2-3, with 8 bases that match TRBD1. The CDR3 consists of 18 residues. With 0 bases clipped from V and 0 bases from J, the junction kept 8 bases outside the gene matches. CDR1 is SGHNT, CDR2 YENEEA, per germline. The CDR3, as DNA: TGTGCCAGCAGCTTAGATCTCGGGGACAGGAAAAGCACAGATACGCAGTATTTT. Its protein is CASSLDLGDRKSTDTQYF.

This chain connects TRBV9 to TRBJ2-1, with TRBD2 matching over 10 bases. Looked up from germline, CDR1 is SGDLS and CDR2 is YYNGEE. V was clipped by 0 bases and J by 6 bases; unmatched bases: 3. CDR3 size: 15 residues. CDR3 region: CASSVELAGPNEQFF. The DNA for the CDR3 is TGTGCCAGCAGCGTAGAACTAGCGGGACCCAATGAGCAGTTCTTC.

The rearrangement uses TRBV9 and TRBJ2-3, with 8 bases fitting TRBD2. V trimming: 3 bases; J trimming: 3 bases; junction bases outside the gene matches: 18. The CDR3 totals 19 residues. Germline assignment: CDR1 SGDLS and CDR2 YYNGEE. The CDR3 is CASSGAVSERESLTDTQYF. CDR3 nucleotide sequence: TGTGCCAGCAGCGGGGCCGTTAGCGAGCGGGAGTCTTTAACAGATACGCAGTATTTT.

The V gene is TRBV5-1, the J gene TRBJ1-1; 7 bases fit TRBD1. CDR3 length: 14 amino acids. Trimming cost V 4 bases and J 4 bases; bases outside gene matches: 7. Germline V CDR1 and CDR2: SGHRS, YFSETQ. In DNA form, the CDR3 reads TGCGCCAGCAGCCCACCGACAGGGCCCACTGAAGCTTTCTTT. As protein: CASSPPTGPTEAFF.

Only a few counts were recorded for this clone. The J gene is TRBJ1-5, the V gene TRBV29-1, with 10 positions matching TRBD1. CDR1 and CDR2 from the germline V gene are SQVTM and ANQGSEA. CDR3 length equals 13 residues. Losses at the gene ends were 6 bases for V and 11 bases for J; bases not matched to a gene: 10. CDR3 sequence: CSVGTGEDGAQHF. CDR3 nucleotide sequence: TGCAGCGTCGGGACAGGGGAGGATGGGGCCCAGCATTTT. Full variable domain (outside the CDR3, taken from reference TRBV29-1 and TRBJ1-5): SAVISQKPSRDICQRGTSLTIQCQVDSQVTMMFWYRQQPGQSLTLIATANQGSEATYESGFVIDKFPISRPNLTFSTLTVSNMSPEDSSIYLCSVGTGEDGAQHFGDGTRLSIL.

This clone appeared a few times. J is TRBJ1-6 and V is TRBV5-6, with D unclear. The CDR3 sequence is 15 residues long. CDR1 is SGHDT, CDR2 YYEEEE, per germline. Trimming removed 2 bases at V and 7 bases at J, with 13 bases between. CDR3 loop: CASSFRGGGNSPLHF. CDR3 nucleotide sequence: TGTGCCAGCAGCTTCCGAGGCGGCGGGAATTCACCCCTCCACTTT.

The chain links TRBV29-1 to TRBJ2-4, with 9 nucleotides matching TRBD1. CDR3 length: 14 amino acids. Trimming took 6 bases from V and 9 from J; bases not matched to a gene: 12. The germline gives CDR1 SQVTM, CDR2 ANQGSEA. The CDR3 here is CSVTSGTGRFIQYF. CDR3 nucleotide sequence: TGCAGCGTGACCTCCGGGACAGGGAGGTTCATTCAGTACTTC.

The chain couples TRBV12-3 or TRBV12-4 to TRBJ1-2, with no clear D. The CDR3 has 13 residues. V gave up 2 bases and J gave up 8 bases, with 12 bases separating them. The CDR3 DNA follows: TGTGCCAGCAGTTTAATCTCAGGCGCCGGCTACACCTTC. Its protein is CASSLISGAGYTF.

The chain carries TRBV14 and TRBJ1-2, with D maybe TRBD1 (5 bases). Trimming pared 4 bases from V and 2 bases from J, leaving 8 bases between. The CDR3 is 13 residues long. Germline-derived CDR1 and CDR2 are SGHDN and FVKESK. The CDR3 loop reads CASSPGFNYGYTF. The CDR3 nucleotides are TGTGCCAGCAGCCCAGGGTTCAACTATGGCTACACCTTC. The full variable domain, in which reference TRBV14 and TRBJ1-2 provide the parts outside the CDR3, is EAGVTQFPSHSVIEKGQTVTLRCDPISGHDNLYWYRRVMGKEIKFLLHFVKESKQDESGMPNNRFLAERTGGTYSTLKVQPAELEDSGVYFCASSPGFNYGYTFGSGTRLTVV.

This chain uses TRBV27 with TRBJ2-7; the match to TRBD2 covers 9 bases. Germline loops: CDR1 MNHEY, CDR2 SMNVEV (reference sequence). The V gene end was trimmed by 2 bases and the J gene end by 4 bases; junction bases not matched to a gene: 6. The CDR3 has 15 residues. Written as DNA, the CDR3 is TGTGCCAGCAGTTTACGGGCTAGCGGGACTTACGAGCAGTACTTC. Protein: CASSLRASGTYEQYF.